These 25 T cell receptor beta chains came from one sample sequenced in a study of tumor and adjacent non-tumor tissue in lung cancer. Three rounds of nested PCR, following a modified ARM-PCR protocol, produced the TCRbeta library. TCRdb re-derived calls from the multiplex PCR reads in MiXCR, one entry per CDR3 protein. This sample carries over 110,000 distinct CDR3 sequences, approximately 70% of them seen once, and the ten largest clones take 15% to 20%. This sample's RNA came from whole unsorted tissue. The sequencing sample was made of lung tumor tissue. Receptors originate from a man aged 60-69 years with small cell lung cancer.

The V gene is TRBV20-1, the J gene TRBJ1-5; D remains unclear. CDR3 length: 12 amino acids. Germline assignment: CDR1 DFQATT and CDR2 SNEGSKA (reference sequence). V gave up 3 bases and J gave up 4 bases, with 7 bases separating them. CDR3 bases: TGCAGTGCTAGTTCTGGGAATCAGCCCCAGCATTTT. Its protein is CSASSGNQPQHF.

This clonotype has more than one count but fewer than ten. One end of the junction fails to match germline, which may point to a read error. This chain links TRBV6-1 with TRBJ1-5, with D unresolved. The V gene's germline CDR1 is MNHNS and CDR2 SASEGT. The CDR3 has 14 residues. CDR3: CARSENSPHQPQHF. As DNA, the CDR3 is TGTGCCAGAAGTGAGAACAGCCCGCATCAGCCCCAGCATTTT.

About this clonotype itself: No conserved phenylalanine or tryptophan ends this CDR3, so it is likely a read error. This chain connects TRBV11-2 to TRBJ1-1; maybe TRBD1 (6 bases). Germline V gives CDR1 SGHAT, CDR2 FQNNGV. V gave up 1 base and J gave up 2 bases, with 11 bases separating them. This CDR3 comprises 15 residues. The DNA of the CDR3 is TGTGCCAGCAGCTTAGCCGGACAGTGTAACACTGAAGCTTTCTCT. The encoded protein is CASSLAGQCNTEAFS.

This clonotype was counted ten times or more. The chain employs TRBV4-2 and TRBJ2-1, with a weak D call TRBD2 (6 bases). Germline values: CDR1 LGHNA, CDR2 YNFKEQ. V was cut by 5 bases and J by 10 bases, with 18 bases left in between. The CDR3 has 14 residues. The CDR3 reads CASSIGRDSPEQFF. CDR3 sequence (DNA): TGTGCCAGCAGCATCGGCCGGGACTCCCCCGAGCAGTTCTTC.

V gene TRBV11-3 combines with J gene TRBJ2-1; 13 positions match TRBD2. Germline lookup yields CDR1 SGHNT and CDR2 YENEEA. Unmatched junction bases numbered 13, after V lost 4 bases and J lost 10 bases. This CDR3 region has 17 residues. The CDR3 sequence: CASSSELAGGPFKEQFF. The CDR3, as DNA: TGTGCCAGCAGCTCGGAACTAGCGGGAGGGCCCTTCAAAGAGCAGTTCTTC.

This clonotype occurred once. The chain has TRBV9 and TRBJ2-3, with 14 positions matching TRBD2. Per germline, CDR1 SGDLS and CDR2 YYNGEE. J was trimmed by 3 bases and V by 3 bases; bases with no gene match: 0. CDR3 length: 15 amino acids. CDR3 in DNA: TGTGCCAGCAGCGGACTAGCGGGAGGGACAGATACGCAGTATTTT. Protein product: CASSGLAGGTDTQYF.

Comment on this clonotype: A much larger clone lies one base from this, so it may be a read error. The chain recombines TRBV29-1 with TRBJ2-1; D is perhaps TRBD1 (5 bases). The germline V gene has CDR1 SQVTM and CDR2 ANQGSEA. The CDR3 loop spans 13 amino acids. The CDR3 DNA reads TGCAGCGTGGGTACCACCTGGGGCAATGGGCAGTTCTTC. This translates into CSVGTTWGNGQFF.

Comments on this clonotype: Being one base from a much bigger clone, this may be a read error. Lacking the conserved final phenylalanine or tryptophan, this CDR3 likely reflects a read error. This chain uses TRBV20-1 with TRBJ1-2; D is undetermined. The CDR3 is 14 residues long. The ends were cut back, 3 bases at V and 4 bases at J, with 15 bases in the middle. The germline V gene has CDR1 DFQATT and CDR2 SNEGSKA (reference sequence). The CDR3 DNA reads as TGCAGTGCTAGTTCCGAGGAATTCTCCTATGGCTACACCCTC. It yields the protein CSASSEEFSYGYTL.

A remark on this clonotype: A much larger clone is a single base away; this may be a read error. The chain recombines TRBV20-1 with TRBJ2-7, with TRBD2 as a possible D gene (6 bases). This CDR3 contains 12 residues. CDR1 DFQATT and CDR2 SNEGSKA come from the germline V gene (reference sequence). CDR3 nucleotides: TGCAGTGTTAGAGAGTGGGACTCTGTGCAGTACTTC. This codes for CSVREWDSVQYF.

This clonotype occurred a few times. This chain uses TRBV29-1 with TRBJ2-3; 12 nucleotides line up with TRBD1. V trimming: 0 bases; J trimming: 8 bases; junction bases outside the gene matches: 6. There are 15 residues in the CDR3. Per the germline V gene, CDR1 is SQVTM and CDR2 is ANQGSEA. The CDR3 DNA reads TGCAGCGTTGAAGATACGGGGACAGGGGGCGGTACGCAGTATTTT. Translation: CSVEDTGTGGGTQYF.

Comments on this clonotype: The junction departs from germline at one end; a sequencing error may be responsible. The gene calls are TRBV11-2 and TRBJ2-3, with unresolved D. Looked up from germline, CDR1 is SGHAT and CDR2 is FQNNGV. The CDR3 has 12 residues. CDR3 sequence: CASSPTVDKQYF. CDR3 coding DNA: TGTGCCAGTAGCCCTACGGTGGATAAGCAGTATTTT.

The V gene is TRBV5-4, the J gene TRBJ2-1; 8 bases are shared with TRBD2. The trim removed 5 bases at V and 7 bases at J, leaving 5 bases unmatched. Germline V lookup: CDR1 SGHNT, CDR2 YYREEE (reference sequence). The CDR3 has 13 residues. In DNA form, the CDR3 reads TGTGCCAGCAGTTCTAGCGGGTCGAATGAGCAGTTCTTC. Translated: CASSSSGSNEQFF. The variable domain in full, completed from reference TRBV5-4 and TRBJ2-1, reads ETGVTQSPTHLIKTRGQQVTLRCSSQSGHNTVSWYQQALGQGPQFIFQYYREEENGRGNFPPRFSGLQFPNYSSELNVNALELDDSALYLCASSSSGSNEQFFGPGTRLTVL.

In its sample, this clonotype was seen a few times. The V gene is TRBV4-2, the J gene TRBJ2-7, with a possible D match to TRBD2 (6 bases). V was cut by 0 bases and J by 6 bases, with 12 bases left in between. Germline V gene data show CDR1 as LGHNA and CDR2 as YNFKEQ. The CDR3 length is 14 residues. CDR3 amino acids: CASSQDGLRGEQYF. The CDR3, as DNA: TGTGCCAGCAGCCAAGACGGACTGCGGGGCGAGCAGTACTTC.

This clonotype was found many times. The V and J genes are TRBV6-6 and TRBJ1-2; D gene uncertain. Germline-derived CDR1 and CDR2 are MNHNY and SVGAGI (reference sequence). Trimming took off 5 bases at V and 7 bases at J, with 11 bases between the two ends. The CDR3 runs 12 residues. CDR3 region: CASSHNAGGYTF. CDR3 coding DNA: TGTGCCAGCAGTCATAACGCCGGTGGCTACACCTTC.

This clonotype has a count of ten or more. Here the CDR3 DNA reads TGTGCCAGCAGCTTGGGGACTAGCGGGAGTCCGGGAGAGACCCAGTACTTC. Translated, it gives CASSLGTSGSPGETQYF. The rearrangement links TRBV11-3 to TRBJ2-5; 14 positions agree with TRBD2. The length of the CDR3 is 17 residues. CDR1 and CDR2 from the germline V gene are SGHNT and YENEEA. The junction had 7 bases not matched to a gene; V was cut back by 3 bases and J by 4 bases.

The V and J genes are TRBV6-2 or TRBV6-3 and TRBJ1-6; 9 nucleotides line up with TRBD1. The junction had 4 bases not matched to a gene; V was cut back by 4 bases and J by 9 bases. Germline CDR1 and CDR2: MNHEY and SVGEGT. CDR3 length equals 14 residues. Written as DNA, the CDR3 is TGTGCCAGCAGTTCAGGACAGGGGATTTCACCCCTCCACTTT. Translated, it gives CASSSGQGISPLHF.

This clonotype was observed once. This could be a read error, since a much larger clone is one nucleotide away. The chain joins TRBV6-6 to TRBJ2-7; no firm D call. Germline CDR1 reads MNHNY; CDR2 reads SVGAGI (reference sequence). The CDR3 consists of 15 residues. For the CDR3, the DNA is TGTGCCAGCAGTTACATGCCCGGCATATACTACGAGAAGTACGTC. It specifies CASSYMPGIYYEKYV.

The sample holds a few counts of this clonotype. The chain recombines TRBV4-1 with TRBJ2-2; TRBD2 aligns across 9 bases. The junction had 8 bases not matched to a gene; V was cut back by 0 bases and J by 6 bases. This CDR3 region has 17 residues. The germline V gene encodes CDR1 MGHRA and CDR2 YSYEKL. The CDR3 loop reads CASSQDLVPSGAGELFF. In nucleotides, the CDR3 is TGCGCCAGCAGCCAAGATCTTGTTCCTAGCGGGGCCGGGGAGCTGTTTTTT.

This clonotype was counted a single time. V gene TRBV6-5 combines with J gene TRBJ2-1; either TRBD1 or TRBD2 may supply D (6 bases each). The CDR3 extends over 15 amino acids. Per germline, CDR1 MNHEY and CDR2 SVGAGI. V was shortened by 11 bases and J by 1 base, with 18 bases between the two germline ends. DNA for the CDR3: TGTGCCGACAGGTCCCCCAGCGGGTCCTACAATGAGCAGTTCTTC. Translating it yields CADRSPSGSYNEQFF.

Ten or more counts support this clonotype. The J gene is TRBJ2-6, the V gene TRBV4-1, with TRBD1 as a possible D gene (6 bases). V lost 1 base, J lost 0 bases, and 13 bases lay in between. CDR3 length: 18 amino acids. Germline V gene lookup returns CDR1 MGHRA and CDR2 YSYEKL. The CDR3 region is CASSQVRGWSSGANVLTF. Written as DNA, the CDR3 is TGCGCCAGCAGCCAAGTAAGGGGGTGGTCCTCTGGGGCCAACGTCCTGACTTTC.

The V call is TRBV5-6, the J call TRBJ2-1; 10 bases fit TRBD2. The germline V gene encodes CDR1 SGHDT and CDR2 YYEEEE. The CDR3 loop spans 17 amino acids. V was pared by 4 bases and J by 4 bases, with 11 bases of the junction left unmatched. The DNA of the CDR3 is TGTGCCAGCAGCAGATGGAAGACTAGCGGGTTGTACAATGAGCAGTTCTTC. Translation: CASSRWKTSGLYNEQFF. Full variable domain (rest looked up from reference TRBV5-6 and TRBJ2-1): DAGVTQSPTHLIKTRGQQVTLRCSPKSGHDTVSWYQQALGQGPQFIFQYYEEEERQRGNFPDRFSGHQFPNYSSELNVNALLLGDSALYLCASSRWKTSGLYNEQFFGPGTRLTVL.

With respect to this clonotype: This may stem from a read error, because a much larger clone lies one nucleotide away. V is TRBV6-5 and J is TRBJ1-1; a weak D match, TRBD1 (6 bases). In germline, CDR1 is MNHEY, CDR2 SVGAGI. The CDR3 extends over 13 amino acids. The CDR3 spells CSSTRTANTEAFF. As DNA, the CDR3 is TGTTCCAGCACTAGGACAGCGAACACTGAAGCTTTCTTT.

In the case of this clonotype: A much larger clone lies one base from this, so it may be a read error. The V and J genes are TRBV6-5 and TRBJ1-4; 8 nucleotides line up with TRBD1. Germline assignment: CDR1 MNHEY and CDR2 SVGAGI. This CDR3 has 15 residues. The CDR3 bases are TGTGCCAACAGTTACTCTCGGACAGGGCGGGAAAAACTGTTTTTT. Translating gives CANSYSRTGREKLFF.

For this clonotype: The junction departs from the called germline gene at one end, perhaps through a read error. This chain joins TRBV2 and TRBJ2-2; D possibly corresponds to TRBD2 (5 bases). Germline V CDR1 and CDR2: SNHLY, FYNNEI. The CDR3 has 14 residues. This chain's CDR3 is CASCLLLGTGELFF. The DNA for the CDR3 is TGTGCCAGCTGCTTGCTACTAGGAACCGGGGAGCTATTTTTT.

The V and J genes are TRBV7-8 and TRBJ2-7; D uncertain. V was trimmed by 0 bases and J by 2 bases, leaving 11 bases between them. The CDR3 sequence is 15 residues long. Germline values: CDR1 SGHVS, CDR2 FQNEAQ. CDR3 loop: CASSLAHGGTYEQYF. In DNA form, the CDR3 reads TGTGCCAGCAGCTTAGCGCATGGCGGAACCTACGAGCAGTACTTC.